The rows below give T cell receptor beta chains drawn from one sample of a study of T cells after yellow fever vaccination. TCRdb used MiXCR to reprocess the 5' RACE reads, holding one entry per CDR3 protein. The sample includes around 530,000 distinct CDR3 sequences, about 15% of them seen just once. The sequencing used PBMCs, collected around 5 days after the first yellow fever vaccination. These receptor sequences come from a man between 18 and 29 years old who received the YFV17D yellow fever vaccine. Both conserved end residues are part of each CDR3. A D gene is named only where the DNA matches it firmly. Some rows mark clone size as missing; the rest say once, few, many or name a class of expanded clone.

TRBJ2-5 | . | TRBV13 | 17 | TRBD2 | CASSPLVLAGAGETQYF | TGTGCCAGCAGCCCCCTCGTCCTAGCGGGGGCCGGAGAGACCCAGTACTTC
TRBJ1-2 | once | TRBV12-3/TRBV12-4 | 12 | . | CASSPAPSGYTF | TGTGCCAGCAGTCCCGCTCCAAGCGGCTACACCTTC
TRBJ1-2 | few | TRBV6-5 | 13 | . | CASSYSGKGGYTF | TGTGCCAGCAGTTACTCGGGGAAAGGCGGCTACACCTTC
TRBJ2-3 | few | TRBV20-1 | 13 | . | CSSGTFSTDTQYF | TGCAGTTCCGGGACTTTCTCCACAGATACGCAGTATTTT
TRBJ1-5 | few | TRBV10-3 | 14 | TRBD1 | CAISMTGGNQPQHF | TGTGCCATCAGTATGACAGGGGGCAATCAGCCCCAGCATTTT
TRBJ2-5 | . | TRBV5-1 | 13 | . | CASREDRQETQYF | TGCGCCAGCAGAGAGGACAGACAAGAGACCCAGTACTTC
TRBJ1-2 | few | TRBV5-6 | 15 | TRBD1 | CASRDRGLANYGYTF | TGTGCCAGCAGGGACAGGGGGCTGGCTAACTATGGCTACACCTTC
TRBJ2-5 | many | TRBV5-5 | 14 | TRBD1 | CASSSFRGQETQYF | TGTGCCAGCAGCTCTTTCAGGGGGCAAGAGACCCAGTACTTC
TRBJ2-1 | few | TRBV20-1 | 16 | TRBD1 | CSAPSPGTGYSNEQFF | TGCAGTGCCCCTAGTCCCGGGACAGGGTACAGTAATGAGCAGTTCTTC
TRBJ2-1 | few | TRBV9 | 12 | . | CASSPGLAVQFF | TGTGCCAGCAGCCCCGGATTAGCGGTGCAGTTCTTC
TRBJ2-3 | few | TRBV20-1 | 11 | . | CSARMGNTQYF | TGCAGTGCTAGGATGGGGAACACGCAGTATTTT
TRBJ2-5 | few | TRBV19 | 18 | TRBD2 | CASSLSRTSGGYQETQYF | TGTGCCAGTAGTCTATCGCGGACTAGCGGGGGCTATCAAGAGACCCAGTACTTC
TRBJ2-1 | . | TRBV6-1 | 14 | . | CASRTQVVYNEQFF | TGTGCCAGCAGGACACAGGTCGTCTACAATGAGCAGTTCTTC
TRBJ2-1 | . | TRBV20-1 | 12 | . | CSGFLAHGEQFF | TGCAGTGGGTTCCTAGCGCATGGTGAGCAGTTCTTC
TRBJ2-1 | . | TRBV6-5 | 16 | TRBD1 | CASSYSPGGPYNEQFF | TGTGCCAGCAGTTACTCCCCAGGGGGCCCCTACAATGAGCAGTTCTTC
TRBJ1-2 | few | TRBV25-1 | 16 | . | CASSEFLARTNYGYTF | TGTGCCAGCAGTGAATTCCTGGCACGGACCAACTATGGCTACACCTTC
TRBJ2-1 | few | TRBV7-2 | 16 | TRBD1 | CASSGQGTGYYNEQFF | TGTGCCAGCAGCGGGCAAGGGACAGGGTACTACAATGAGCAGTTCTTC
TRBJ2-4 | few | TRBV6-1 | 16 | . | CASSGRSYIAKNIQYF | TGTGCCAGCAGTGGGCGGTCATATATAGCCAAAAACATTCAGTACTTC
TRBJ1-4 | . | TRBV6-5 | 15 | . | CASSYSTYIREKLFF | TGTGCCAGCAGTTACTCGACGTACATCAGAGAAAAACTGTTTTTT
TRBJ2-1 | . | TRBV6-5 | 17 | TRBD1 | CASSANRGREFYNEQFF | TGTGCCAGCTCTGCTAACAGGGGGCGCGAGTTCTACAATGAGCAGTTCTTC
TRBJ2-3 | . | TRBV28 | 12 | . | CASSLGPLSQYF | TGTGCCAGCAGTTTAGGGCCCTTGTCGCAGTATTTT
TRBJ1-1 | . | TRBV3-1 | 14 | . | CASSQLGAGREAFF | TGTGCCAGCAGCCAGTTAGGGGCCGGGCGTGAAGCTTTCTTT
TRBJ1-4 | many | TRBV12-3/TRBV12-4 | 17 | TRBD1 | CASSPRGQGARNEKLFF | TGTGCCAGCAGCCCCCGCGGACAGGGGGCGCGTAATGAAAAACTGTTTTTT
TRBJ2-1 | . | TRBV7-9 | 12 | . | CASSLEPGEQFF | TGTGCCAGCAGCTTAGAACCGGGCGAGCAGTTCTTC
TRBJ2-1 | . | TRBV4-3 | 17 | . | CASSQEVGLQFEGEQFF | TGCGCCAGCAGTCAAGAGGTAGGACTCCAGTTTGAGGGTGAGCAGTTCTTC
TRBJ2-1 | few | TRBV5-1 | 18 | TRBD2 | CATSPGGGALSSYNEQFF | TGCGCCACTTCCCCGGGGGGGGGGGCCCTTAGCTCCTACAATGAGCAGTTCTTC
TRBJ2-7 | . | TRBV4-1 | 14 | TRBD2 | CASSQGGLAGEQYF | TGCGCCAGCAGCCAAGGGGGACTAGCGGGGGAGCAGTACTTC
TRBJ1-1 | few | TRBV6-1 | 15 | . | CASKGWGALNTEAFF | TGTGCCAGCAAGGGTTGGGGGGCCCTGAACACTGAAGCTTTCTTT
TRBJ2-3 | . | TRBV19 | 14 | TRBD1 | CASSPLDRSYTQYF | TGTGCCAGTAGTCCACTGGACAGGTCATATACGCAGTATTTT
TRBJ1-3 | . | TRBV5-1 | 19 | . | CASSDGEAGTDHSGNTIYF | TGCGCCAGCAGCGATGGAGAGGCGGGGACCGACCATTCTGGAAACACCATATATTTT
TRBJ1-6 | . | TRBV20-1 | 15 | TRBD1 | CSASGQATNNSPLHF | TGCAGTGCGTCGGGACAGGCCACCAATAATTCACCCCTCCACTTT
TRBJ2-1 | . | TRBV12-5 | 12 | . | CASGEGGNEQFF | TGTGCTAGTGGTGAAGGGGGCAATGAGCAGTTCTTC
TRBJ2-5 | . | TRBV20-1 | 13 | TRBD2 | CSAFSGGAETQYF | TGCAGTGCTTTTAGCGGGGGGGCGGAGACCCAGTACTTC
TRBJ2-1 | once | TRBV7-2 | 14 | TRBD2 | CASSFLAAYNEQFF | TGTGCCAGCAGCTTCCTAGCGGCCTACAATGAGCAGTTCTTC
TRBJ1-2 | . | TRBV19 | 13 | . | CASSIGLNYGYTF | TGTGCCAGTAGTATAGGACTAAACTATGGCTACACCTTC
TRBJ2-1 | . | TRBV20-1 | 13 | . | CSARMSSYNEQFF | TGCAGCGCTCGAATGAGCTCCTACAATGAGCAGTTCTTC
TRBJ2-1 | few | TRBV7-9 | 16 | . | CASSPIRVLSYNEQFF | TGTGCCAGCAGTCCCATCCGGGTCCTATCCTACAATGAGCAGTTCTTC
TRBJ1-4 | . | TRBV18 | 15 | . | CASSPQIATNEKLFF | TGTGCCAGCTCACCCCAGATTGCAACTAATGAAAAACTGTTTTTT
TRBJ2-3 | . | TRBV20-1 | 16 | TRBD2 | CSAPTSGGYLTDTQYF | TGCAGTGCTCCGACTAGCGGGGGGTATTTGACAGATACGCAGTATTTT
TRBJ1-5 | . | TRBV6-1 | 14 | TRBD1 | CASEGRGQRQPQHF | TGTGCTAGCGAAGGCAGGGGGCAGAGGCAGCCCCAGCATTTT
TRBJ2-1 | . | TRBV6-4 | 16 | TRBD1 | CASSQTTGSYYNEQFF | TGTGCCAGCAGTCAAACGACAGGGTCTTACTACAATGAGCAGTTCTTC
TRBJ2-7 | . | TRBV6-5 | 15 | . | CASSYSGRLSYEQYF | TGTGCCAGCAGTTACTCGGGGCGGCTTTCCTACGAGCAGTACTTC
TRBJ2-1 | . | TRBV7-2 | 15 | . | CASSLLRSVGNEQFF | TGTGCCAGCAGCCTCTTGCGTAGCGTGGGCAATGAGCAGTTCTTC
TRBJ2-5 | . | TRBV27 | 15 | . | CASSLEAGSLETQYF | TGTGCCAGCAGTTTAGAAGCAGGGTCGTTAGAGACCCAGTACTTC